The clone carrying this T cell receptor (beta chain) came up many times. As yet, its antigen is unknown. The data are from a study of T cells in Graves' hyperthyroidism and ophthalmopathy. Study-wide points: The blood repertoire included most of the expanded thyroid clonotypes above 0.001.

Amplified regions were TCR beta CDR3 sequences from RNA transcripts. When the TCR CDR3 underwent first-round RT-PCR, the HTBI primer set was used. TCRdb processed the multiplex PCR reads anew with MiXCR; each CDR3 protein has one entry. The data contain 300,000 to 400,000 distinct CDR3 sequences, about 21% of them singletons. CDR1 is SGHKS and CDR2 is YYEKEE in the germline V gene (reference sequence). The germline V and J ends were trimmed by 1 base and 8 bases, with 15 bases remaining between them. The CDR3 covers 14 residues. Among the patients, aged 18 to 65, hyperthyroidism was newly diagnosed and had lasted under 2 months. Patients were excluded for uncontrolled infection, other autoimmune disease, pregnancy or lactation.

The clonotype comes from a woman aged 45-59 years with Graves' hyperthyroidism. The chain uses TRBV5-5 and TRBJ1-2; TRBD1 might be the D (6 bases). The sequencing sample was made of blood. This CDR3 is CASSLWGARVGYTF. The CDR3, as DNA: TGTGCCAGCAGCTTGTGGGGGGCAAGAGTGGGCTACACCTTC.